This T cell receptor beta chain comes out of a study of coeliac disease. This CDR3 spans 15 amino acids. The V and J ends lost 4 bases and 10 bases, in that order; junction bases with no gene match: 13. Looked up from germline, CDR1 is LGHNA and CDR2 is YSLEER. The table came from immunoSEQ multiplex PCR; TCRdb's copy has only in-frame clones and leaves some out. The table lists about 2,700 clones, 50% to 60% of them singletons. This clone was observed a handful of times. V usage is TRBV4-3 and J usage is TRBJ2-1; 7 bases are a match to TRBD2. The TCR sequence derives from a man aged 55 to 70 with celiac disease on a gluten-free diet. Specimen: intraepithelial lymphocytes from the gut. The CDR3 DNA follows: TGCGCCAGCAGCCCGGGGGGAACAGCCTTTGAGGAGCAGTTCTTC. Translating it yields CASSPGGTAFEEQFF.